This T cell receptor (beta chain) was captured by sequencing in a study of monozygotic twins with inflammatory bowel disease. General study points: Clonotypes shared with others were fewer in IBD patients than in healthy twins, especially with disease activity.

As to this clonotype: No antigen is known for it.

The CDR3 is 15 residues long. Germline V gene data show CDR1 as SGHDT and CDR2 as YYEEEE. Each of the TCR libraries took 3500 ng of total RNA. UMIs were attached via template switching, each with a 6-nucleotide sample barcode. TCRdb reworked the 5' RACE reads into one entry per CDR3 protein, no DNA. This sample lists 350,000 to 400,000 distinct CDR3 sequences; its ten largest clones have roughly 2.6%. Sequencing input: blood. This TCR came from a human donor with ulcerative colitis or Crohn's disease, or a healthy co-twin of an affected twin (not recorded which). The chain links TRBV5-6 to TRBJ2-7; the D gene TCRdb calls, TRBD1, cannot be checked with no DNA. The CDR3 region is CASSFGTSDPYEQYF. The whole variable domain, remainder taken from reference TRBV5-6 and TRBJ2-7, is DAGVTQSPTHLIKTRGQQVTLRCSPKSGHDTVSWYQQALGQGPQFIFQYYEEEERQRGNFPDRFSGHQFPNYSSELNVNALLLGDSALYLCASSFGTSDPYEQYFGPGTRLTVT.